The 5 T cell receptor beta chains given below trace back to one sample, sequenced in a study of shared clonotypes between healthy human individuals. It was CD45RO-negative cells, positively selected for CCR7, that made up naive CD8 cells, with terminally differentiated effector memory CD45RA+ cells excluded. Assay: immunoSEQ multiplex PCR; the TCRdb copy retains only in-frame clones and omits some. The sample lists around 640,000 clones, approximately 96% occurring once. What was sequenced was naive CD8+ T cells sorted from blood. Every receptor here comes from a woman younger than 45 in good health.

This chain joins TRBV28 and TRBJ2-1; the match to TRBD2 covers 10 bases. The CDR3 is made up of 15 amino acids. After removal of 4 bases from V and 5 bases from J, the junction contained 5 bases not matched to a gene. The germline CDR1 and CDR2 sequences are MDHEN and SYDVKM. In DNA form, the CDR3 reads TGTGCCAGCAGTTCCGGGACTAGCGCCAACAATGAGCAGTTCTTC. Translated: CASSSGTSANNEQFF. Based on the CDR3 plus reference TRBV28 and TRBJ2-1, the full variable domain is DVKVTQSSRYLVKRTGEKVFLECVQDMDHENMFWYRQDPGLGLRLIYFSYDVKMKEKGDIPEGYSVSREKKERFSLILESASTNQTSMYLCASSSGTSANNEQFFGPGTRLTVL.

This CDR3 reads CASSEDLKGEGKGTEAFF. In DNA form, the CDR3 reads TGTGCCAGCAGTGAAGACTTAAAGGGGGAGGGGAAGGGCACTGAAGCTTTCTTT. The chain carries TRBV6-1 and TRBJ1-1, with a weak D call TRBD1 (6 bases). The CDR3 has 18 residues. Deletions cut 1 base from V and 4 bases from J, with 22 bases between. The germline CDR1 and CDR2 sequences are MNHNS and SASEGT.

This chain uses TRBV9 with TRBJ2-1; 8 nucleotides match TRBD2. The CDR3 totals 16 residues. V lost 3 bases and J lost 8; bases outside the gene matches: 13. The germline gives CDR1 SGDLS, CDR2 YYNGEE. The CDR3: CASSGTGTSVVYEQFF. For the CDR3, the DNA is TGTGCCAGCAGCGGAACCGGGACTAGTGTAGTGTATGAGCAGTTCTTC.

The chain joins TRBV28 to TRBJ1-5; D not certain. The CDR3 totals 17 residues. Germline V CDR1 and CDR2: MDHEN, SYDVKM. V was cut by 7 bases and J by 7 bases, with 26 bases left in between. DNA of the CDR3: TGTGCCAGCACCCCCCAACGGGCGAAACTCAGGCGGCAGCCCCAGCATTTT. Translated: CASTPQRAKLRRQPQHF. The entire variable domain, with the rest obtained from reference TRBV28 and TRBJ1-5, is as follows: DVKVTQSSRYLVKRTGEKVFLECVQDMDHENMFWYRQDPGLGLRLIYFSYDVKMKEKGDIPEGYSVSREKKERFSLILESASTNQTSMYLCASTPQRAKLRRQPQHFGDGTRLSIL.

The chain links TRBV6-5 to TRBJ1-1; D is unresolved. Germline values: CDR1 MNHEY, CDR2 SVGAGI. Trimming removed 4 bases from V and 4 bases from J, with 16 bases in between. The CDR3 length is 15 residues. The CDR3 region has the DNA TGTGCCAGCAGTTCCCGAGGCGTGTTAGGCACTGAAGCTTTCTTT. Its translation: CASSSRGVLGTEAFF.